The 21 T cell receptor beta chains reported below all come from one sample, sequenced in a study of T cell responses to AZD1222 COVID-19 vaccine. Using immunoSEQ multiplex PCR, the repertoire was profiled, and TCRdb retains in-frame clones only, with some absent. This sample yields approximately 70,000 clones, of which approximately 89% are seen a single time; 10% belongs to the top ten. Sequencing used peripheral blood, obtained 28 days after the second dose of the MenACWY control vaccine. The receptors shown here come from an adult who received the MenACWY meningococcal vaccine as a control.

This clone was detected only a few times. The CDR3 reads CASSVNRGQSEKLFF. DNA for the CDR3: TGTGCCAGCAGTGTGAACAGGGGGCAGAGTGAAAAACTGTTTTTT. The chain carries TRBV28 and TRBJ1-4, with TRBD1 identical over 9 bases. This CDR3 is built from 15 residues. Germline V gene lookup returns CDR1 MDHEN and CDR2 SYDVKM. Unmatched junction bases numbered 8, after V lost 5 bases and J lost 7 bases.

The chain combines TRBV19 with TRBJ2-7, with D possibly TRBD2 on 6 matching bases. This CDR3 contains 16 residues. V lost 3 bases, J lost 4 bases, and 19 bases lay in between. In germline, CDR1 is LNHDA, CDR2 SQIVND (reference sequence). CDR3 sequence (DNA): TGTGCCAGTAGTATCACCGGGGCAGGAGGGGCATACGAGCAGTACTTC. It encodes CASSITGAGGAYEQYF.

In DNA form, the CDR3 reads TGTGCCAGCAGCTTACGAGACTCGCAGGGAAAGTCAAGTCAGCCCCAGCATTTT. Protein sequence: CASSLRDSQGKSSQPQHF. The chain links TRBV11-2 to TRBJ1-5, with a weak D call TRBD1 (5 bases). CDR3 length: 18 amino acids. Germline loops: CDR1 SGHAT, CDR2 FQNNGV. V lost 2 bases and J lost 6, with 23 bases in between.

The V gene is TRBV7-2, the J gene TRBJ2-1; D uncertain. V lost 0 bases, J lost 8 bases, and 11 bases lay in between. The CDR3 loop spans 14 amino acids. Germline-derived CDR1 and CDR2 are SGHTA and FQGNSA. CDR3 amino acids: CASSLAAVWDEQFF. The CDR3 DNA is TGTGCCAGCAGCTTAGCGGCAGTGTGGGATGAGCAGTTCTTC.

The CDR3 coding sequence is TGTGCCAGCCGGAAGAGGGGACAGACTAACTATGGCTACACCTTC. Its protein product is CASRKRGQTNYGYTF. The chain joins TRBV2 to TRBJ1-2; 7 bases agree with TRBD1. The CDR3 consists of 15 residues. The trim removed 8 bases at V and 0 bases at J, leaving 9 bases unmatched. The germline gives CDR1 SNHLY, CDR2 FYNNEI.

The chain carries TRBV7-9 and TRBJ2-5, with D maybe TRBD1 (6 bases). The germline V gene has CDR1 SEHNR and CDR2 FQNEAQ (reference sequence). This CDR3 contains 13 residues. Deletions cut 5 bases from V and 7 bases from J, with 14 bases between. CDR3 sequence reads: CASSQGQLGTQYF. Here the CDR3 DNA reads TGTGCCAGCAGCCAAGGACAGTTAGGGACCCAGTACTTC. Full variable domain (outside the CDR3, taken from reference TRBV7-9 and TRBJ2-5): DTGVSQNPRHKITKRGQNVTFRCDPISEHNRLYWYRQTLGQGPEFLTYFQNEAQLEKSRLLSDRFSAERPKGSFSTLEIQRTEQGDSAMYLCASSQGQLGTQYFGPGTRLLVL.

The genes are TRBV9 and TRBJ2-5; 8 bases are shared with TRBD1. This CDR3 region has 14 residues. CDR1 SGDLS and CDR2 YYNGEE come from the germline V gene. V was pared by 4 bases and J by 4 bases, with 6 bases of the junction left unmatched. The CDR3 nucleotides are TGTGCCAGCAGCACCGGACAGGGCGGAGAGACCCAGTACTTC. This translates into CASSTGQGGETQYF.

The chain combines TRBV18 with TRBJ2-3; TRBD1 matches 7 bases. The ends lost 6 bases at V and 1 base at J; junction bases unmatched: 19. This CDR3 spans 19 amino acids. The V gene's germline CDR1 is KGHSH and CDR2 LQKENI. The CDR3 loop reads CASSPTRIQGPGGTDTQYF. The CDR3 DNA is TGTGCCAGCTCCCCCACTAGGATACAGGGGCCCGGGGGCACAGATACGCAGTATTTT.

CDR3 region: CSASSNTEAFF. Here the CDR3 DNA reads TGCAGCGCCAGTTCGAACACTGAAGCTTTCTTT. The chain carries TRBV29-1 and TRBJ1-1; D remains ambiguous. CDR3 size: 11 residues. Trimming stripped 7 bases from V and 1 base from J, with 7 bases between. Germline-derived CDR1 and CDR2 are SQVTM and ANQGSEA.

This chain joins TRBV7-9 and TRBJ1-2, with 12 bases fitting TRBD1. CDR3 length equals 16 residues. V lost 5 bases and J lost 3; bases outside the gene matches: 7. Germline V gives CDR1 SEHNR, CDR2 FQNEAQ (reference sequence). The CDR3 DNA reads TGTGCCAGCAGCGGAAGGGACAGGGGGCGCGACTATGGCTACACCTTC. Its protein product is CASSGRDRGRDYGYTF.

The chain uses TRBV7-2 and TRBJ2-5; 9 bases agree with TRBD2. The germline CDR1 and CDR2 sequences are SGHTA and FQGNSA. This CDR3 spans 17 amino acids. With V trimmed by 1 base and J by 4 bases, 10 bases remained unmatched. CDR3 residues: CASSLEASGARRETQYF. CDR3 nucleotide sequence: TGTGCCAGCAGCTTAGAGGCTAGCGGGGCGCGACGAGAGACCCAGTACTTC. The entire variable domain, with the rest obtained from reference TRBV7-2 and TRBJ2-5, is as follows: GAGVSQSPSNKVTEKGKDVELRCDPISGHTALYWYRQSLGQGLEFLIYFQGNSAPDKSGLPSDRFSAERTGGSVSTLTIQRTQQEDSAVYLCASSLEASGARRETQYFGPGTRLLVL.

This clone appeared a few times. The chain couples TRBV10-2 to TRBJ1-5; D may be TRBD1 (5 bases). V was cut by 8 bases and J by 1 base, with 9 bases left in between. Germline CDR1 reads WSHSY; CDR2 reads SAAADI. The CDR3 runs 13 residues. CDR3 sequence (DNA): TGCGCCAGCGGGGACGGGAGCAATCAGCCCCAGCATTTT. Residues: CASGDGSNQPQHF.

This clone was recorded only once. J is TRBJ1-5 and V is TRBV19, with 9 bases identical to TRBD1. Germline CDR1 and CDR2: LNHDA and SQIVND (reference sequence). This CDR3 is built from 16 residues. With 7 bases clipped from V and 4 bases from J, the junction kept 11 bases outside the gene matches. The CDR3 region has the DNA TGTGCCAGTACCTTACGACAGGGGGGTCGAAATCAGCCCCAGCATTTT. This encodes CASTLRQGGRNQPQHF.

This chain connects TRBV6-1 to TRBJ2-5; possible D gene TRBD2, 5 bases. The CDR3 sequence is 12 residues long. Germline CDR1 MNHNS, CDR2 SASEGT. With 2 bases removed from V and 4 bases from J, the gap between germline ends came to 5 bases. Here the CDR3 DNA reads TGTGCCAGCAGTGAAAGCGGAGAGACCCAGTACTTC. This codes for CASSESGETQYF.

The V and J genes are TRBV19 and TRBJ1-3; 7 bases align to TRBD1. CDR3 length: 13 residues. The germline CDR1 and CDR2 sequences are LNHDA and SQIVND (reference sequence). Trimming took 6 bases from V and 1 from J; bases not matched to a gene: 0. This CDR3 is CASRQGSGNTIYF. Here the CDR3 DNA reads TGTGCCAGTAGACAGGGGTCTGGAAACACCATATATTTT.

J is TRBJ2-1 and V is TRBV7-8, with TRBD2 matching over 12 bases. The V segment lost 5 bases and the J segment 3 bases; nucleotides outside the gene matches: 5. This CDR3 comprises 16 residues. Per the germline V gene, CDR1 is SGHVS and CDR2 is FQNEAQ. The CDR3 region has the DNA TGTGCCAGCAGCCGGAGACTAGCGGGGGACTACAATGAGCAGTTCTTC. Translating it yields CASSRRLAGDYNEQFF.

V gene TRBV28 combines with J gene TRBJ1-4; 8 bases are a match to TRBD1. V dropped 6 bases and J dropped 4; count of bases not matched to a gene: 7. CDR1 is MDHEN and CDR2 is SYDVKM in the germline V gene. This CDR3 is 15 amino acids long. Written as DNA, the CDR3 is TGTGCCAGCAGCCCGCCGGGACAGGTTAATGAAAAACTGTTTTTT. This gives the protein CASSPPGQVNEKLFF.

This rearrangement joins TRBV6-5 to TRBJ2-7; D possibly corresponds to TRBD1 (5 bases). This CDR3 is built from 15 residues. V gave up 2 bases and J gave up 0 bases, with 11 bases separating them. From germline, CDR1 is MNHEY and CDR2 SVGAGI. The CDR3 protein is CASSYNRLRSYEQYF. In DNA form, the CDR3 reads TGTGCCAGCAGTTACAACAGGCTTCGCTCCTACGAGCAGTACTTC.

The J gene is TRBJ2-2, the V gene TRBV12-3 or TRBV12-4, with a possible D match to TRBD1 (6 bases). The V end lost 2 bases, the J end lost 9 bases, and 10 bases lay between the germline ends. This CDR3 spans 13 amino acids. The CDR3 here is CASSLSGGRELFF. The CDR3 DNA reads as TGTGCCAGCAGTTTATCTGGGGGCCGGGAGCTGTTTTTT.

This chain connects TRBV12-3 or TRBV12-4 to TRBJ1-4; D is unresolved. Trimming pared 7 bases from V and 11 bases from J, leaving 14 bases between. This CDR3 has 12 amino acids. CDR3 sequence: CASTRLGGKLFF. CDR3 DNA sequence: TGTGCCAGCACCCGCTTGGGTGGGAAACTGTTTTTT.

Here the CDR3 reads CASSRSSEAFF. The CDR3 DNA reads as TGTGCCAGCAGCCGTTCCAGTGAAGCTTTCTTT. This chain links TRBV2 with TRBJ1-1; D is undetermined. CDR1 and CDR2 from the germline V gene are SNHLY and FYNNEI. V lost 6 bases and J lost 7, with 9 bases in between. The CDR3 is 11 residues long.